This TCR beta chain came from a study of type 1 and type 2 diabetes patients. On the study more broadly: Magnetic bead positive selection isolated CD4+ or CD8+ T cells from PBMCs.

The CDR3 runs 14 residues. CDR1 and CDR2 (germline): MNHNY, SVGAGI (reference sequence). The V and J ends lost 7 bases and 5 bases respectively, with 17 bases between them. Amplification started from genomic DNA. A primer set of 30 forward and 13 reverse primers amplified the CDR3. MiXCR, run by TCRdb on the multiplex PCR reads, gives a single entry per CDR3 protein. Of around 300,000 distinct CDR3 sequences listed, roughly 48% are singletons. J is TRBJ2-5 and V is TRBV6-6; D may be TRBD2 (5 bases). The origin of this receptor is a young man with type 2 diabetes. What was sequenced was peripheral blood mononuclear cells (PBMCs). The CDR3 here is CASTRGTLRETQYF. The CDR3 DNA reads TGTGCCAGCACCCGGGGAACCCTTCGGGAGACCCAGTACTTC.